This T cell receptor beta chain was captured in a study of cytomegalovirus exposure and HLA in healthy donors. Findings of the study overall: TCR beta chains numbering 150 to 200 were designated cytomegalovirus-associated.

A multiplex PCR was run with 60 Vbeta primers and 13 Jbeta primers. Sequencing was performed with immunoSEQ multiplex PCR; in TCRdb, only in-frame clones are kept and a portion is missing. The sample contains a few hundred thousand clones, approximately 70% of which appear only once. In the case of this clone: Its specificity is unknown.

The CDR3 is made up of 15 amino acids. Germline V lookup: CDR1 SEHNR, CDR2 FQNEAQ (reference sequence). The V and J genes are TRBV7-9 and TRBJ1-5; D uncertain. The receptor's source is a young woman in good health and CMV-seronegative. The source material was PBMCs. CDR3 residues: CAEPSVGPRGQPQHF. The DNA of the CDR3 is TGTGCGGAACCTTCGGTCGGCCCTCGGGGTCAGCCCCAGCATTTT.